These 5 T cell receptor beta chains share one sample of origin, sequenced in a study of blood T cells in healthy people across ages. Through a sample-barcoded 5' primer and a J-beta primer mix, a second PCR was run for roughly 6 to 12 cycles. Using its own MiXCR run on the 5' RACE reads, TCRdb lists one record per CDR3 protein. Here the sample spans 1.5 million or so distinct CDR3 sequences, approximately 40% being singletons. The specimen sequenced was blood. The receptor set was obtained from a woman under 30 in good health.

This rearrangement joins TRBV6-5 to TRBJ2-7; D is perhaps TRBD2 (5 bases). Trimming shortened V by 0 bases and J by 0 bases, and 12 bases separated the two germline ends. CDR1 MNHEY and CDR2 SVGAGI come from the germline V gene. The CDR3 extends over 16 amino acids. Here the CDR3 DNA reads TGTGCCAGCAGTTACTCTATTACCGGGAACTCCTACGAGCAGTACTTC. Translating gives CASSYSITGNSYEQYF.

CDR3 amino acids: CASSYPRTGMNTEAFF. The DNA for the CDR3 is TGTGCCAGCAGTTACCCCAGGACAGGGATGAACACTGAAGCTTTCTTT. The V call is TRBV6-6, the J call TRBJ1-1; 8 nucleotides agree with TRBD1. Per the germline V gene, CDR1 is MNHNY and CDR2 is SVGAGI (reference sequence). With V trimmed by 2 bases and J by 0 bases, 5 bases remained unmatched. The length of the CDR3 is 16 residues.

The J gene is TRBJ2-7, the V gene TRBV28; D is unresolved. The CDR3 extends over 13 amino acids. V lost 6 bases, J lost 1 base, and 10 bases lay in between. Germline CDR1 reads MDHEN; CDR2 reads SYDVKM. CDR3 DNA: TGTGCCAGCAGGGGTTCCCATTCCTACGAGCAGTACTTC. Its protein product is CASRGSHSYEQYF.

The rearrangement uses TRBV10-3 and TRBJ2-1, with D tentatively TRBD2 (5 bases). The CDR3 covers 12 residues. V was shortened by 3 bases and J by 13 bases, with 13 bases between the two germline ends. Germline lookup yields CDR1 ENHRY and CDR2 SYGVKD. In nucleotides, the CDR3 is TGTGCCATCAGTGATATGGGCGGGCCACAGTTCTTC. Amino acids: CAISDMGGPQFF.

The rearrangement links TRBV12-3 or TRBV12-4 to TRBJ1-2, with TRBD1 matching over 8 bases. V gave up 5 bases and J gave up 2 bases; unmatched junction bases: 4. CDR3 size: 14 residues. The CDR3 protein is CASSGQGPNYGYTF. In DNA form, the CDR3 reads TGTGCCAGCAGTGGACAGGGACCCAACTATGGCTACACCTTC.